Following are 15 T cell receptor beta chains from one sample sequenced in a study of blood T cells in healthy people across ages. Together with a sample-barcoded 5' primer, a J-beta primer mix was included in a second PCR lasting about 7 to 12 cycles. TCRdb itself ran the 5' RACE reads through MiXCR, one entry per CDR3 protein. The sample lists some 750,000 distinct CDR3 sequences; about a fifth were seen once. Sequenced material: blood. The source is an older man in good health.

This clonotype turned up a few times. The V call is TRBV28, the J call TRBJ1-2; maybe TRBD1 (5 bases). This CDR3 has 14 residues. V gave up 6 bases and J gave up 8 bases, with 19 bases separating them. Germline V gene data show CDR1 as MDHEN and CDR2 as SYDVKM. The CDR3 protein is CASRGLHEVWGYTF. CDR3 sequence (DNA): TGTGCCAGCAGGGGACTGCATGAAGTATGGGGCTACACCTTC.

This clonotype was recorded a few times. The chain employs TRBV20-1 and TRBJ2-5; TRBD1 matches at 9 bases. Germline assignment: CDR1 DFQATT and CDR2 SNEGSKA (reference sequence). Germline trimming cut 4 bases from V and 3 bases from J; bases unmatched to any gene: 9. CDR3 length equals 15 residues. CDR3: CSAKTGTGSKETQYF. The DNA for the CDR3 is TGCAGTGCTAAAACCGGGACAGGGAGCAAAGAGACCCAGTACTTC.

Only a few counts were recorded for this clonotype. The chain's CDR3 is CATLGPARLLFF. The CDR3 coding sequence is TGTGCCACTTTAGGTCCCGCCAGGTTACTGTTTTTT. This sequence joins TRBV28 and TRBJ1-4, with D hard to call. V was shortened by 10 bases and J by 13 bases, with 19 bases between the two germline ends. The length of the CDR3 is 12 residues. The germline V gene has CDR1 MDHEN and CDR2 SYDVKM. The variable domain in full, completed from reference TRBV28 and TRBJ1-4, reads DVKVTQSSRYLVKRTGEKVFLECVQDMDHENMFWYRQDPGLGLRLIYFSYDVKMKEKGDIPEGYSVSREKKERFSLILESASTNQTSMYLCATLGPARLLFFGSGTQLSVL.

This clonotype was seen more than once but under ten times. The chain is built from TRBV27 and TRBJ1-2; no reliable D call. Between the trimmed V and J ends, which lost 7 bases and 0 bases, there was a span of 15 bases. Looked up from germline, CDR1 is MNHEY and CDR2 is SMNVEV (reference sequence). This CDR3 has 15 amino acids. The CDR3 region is CASKISPTTNYGYTF. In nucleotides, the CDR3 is TGTGCCAGCAAGATTTCTCCGACCACTAACTATGGCTACACCTTC.

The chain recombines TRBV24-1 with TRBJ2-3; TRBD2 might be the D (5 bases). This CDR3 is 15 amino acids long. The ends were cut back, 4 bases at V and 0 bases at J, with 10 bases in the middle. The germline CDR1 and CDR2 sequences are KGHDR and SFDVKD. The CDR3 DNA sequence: TGTGCCACCAGTGAAGGGAGAATCAGCACAGATACGCAGTATTTT. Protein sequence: CATSEGRISTDTQYF.

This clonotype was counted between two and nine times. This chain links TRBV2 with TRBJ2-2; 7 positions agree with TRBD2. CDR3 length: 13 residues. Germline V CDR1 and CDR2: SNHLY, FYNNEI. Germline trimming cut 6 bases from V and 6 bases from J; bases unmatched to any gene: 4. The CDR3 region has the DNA TGTGCCAGCAGGGTTCGGGGGGCCGGGGAGCTGTTTTTT. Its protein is CASRVRGAGELFF.

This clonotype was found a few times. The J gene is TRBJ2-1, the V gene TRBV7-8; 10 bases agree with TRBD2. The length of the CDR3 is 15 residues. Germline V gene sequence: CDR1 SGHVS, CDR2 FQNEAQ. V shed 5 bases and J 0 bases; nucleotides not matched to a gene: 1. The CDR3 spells CASSTSGTSYNEQFF. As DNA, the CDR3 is TGTGCCAGCAGCACTAGCGGGACCTCCTACAATGAGCAGTTCTTC.

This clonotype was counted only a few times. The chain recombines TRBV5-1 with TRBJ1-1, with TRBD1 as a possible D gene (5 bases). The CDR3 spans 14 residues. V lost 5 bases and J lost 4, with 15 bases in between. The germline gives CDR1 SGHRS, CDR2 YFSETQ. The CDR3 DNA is TGCGCCAGCAGTCAGGGTATGGGGTCCACTGAAGCTTTCTTT. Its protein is CASSQGMGSTEAFF.

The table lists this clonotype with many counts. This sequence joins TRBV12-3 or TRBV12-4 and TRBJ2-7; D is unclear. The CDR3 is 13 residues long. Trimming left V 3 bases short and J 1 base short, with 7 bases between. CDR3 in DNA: TGTGCCAGCAGTTTTTCGCCTTCCTACGAGCAGTACTTC. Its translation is CASSFSPSYEQYF.

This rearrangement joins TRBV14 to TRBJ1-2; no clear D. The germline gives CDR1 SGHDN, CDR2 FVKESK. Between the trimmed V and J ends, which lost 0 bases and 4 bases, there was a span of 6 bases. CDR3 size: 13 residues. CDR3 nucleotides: TGTGCCAGCAGCCAAGATGCGACCTATGGCTACACCTTC. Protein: CASSQDATYGYTF.

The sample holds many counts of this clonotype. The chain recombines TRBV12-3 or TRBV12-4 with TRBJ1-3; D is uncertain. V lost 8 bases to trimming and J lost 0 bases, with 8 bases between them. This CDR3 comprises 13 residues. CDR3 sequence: CASQRSSGNTIYF. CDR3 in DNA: TGTGCCAGCCAGAGAAGCTCTGGAAACACCATATATTTT.

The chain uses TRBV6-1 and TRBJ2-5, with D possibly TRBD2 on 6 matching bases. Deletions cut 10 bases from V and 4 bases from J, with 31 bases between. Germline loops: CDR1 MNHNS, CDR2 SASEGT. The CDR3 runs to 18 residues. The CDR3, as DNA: TGTGCCACCAGCGGGCAGTTGGGCCCCCGATCAACCGGAGAGACCCAGTACTTC. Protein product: CATSGQLGPRSTGETQYF.

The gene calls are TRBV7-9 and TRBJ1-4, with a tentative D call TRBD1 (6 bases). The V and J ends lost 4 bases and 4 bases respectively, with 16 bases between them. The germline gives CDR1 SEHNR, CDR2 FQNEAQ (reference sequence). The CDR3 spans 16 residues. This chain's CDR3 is CASSSVDRTLNEKLFF. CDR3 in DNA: TGTGCCAGCAGCTCAGTAGACAGGACCCTTAATGAAAAACTGTTTTTT. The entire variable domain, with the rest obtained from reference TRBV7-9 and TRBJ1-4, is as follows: DTGVSQNPRHKITKRGQNVTFRCDPISEHNRLYWYRQTLGQGPEFLTYFQNEAQLEKSRLLSDRFSAERPKGSFSTLEIQRTEQGDSAMYLCASSSVDRTLNEKLFFGSGTQLSVL.

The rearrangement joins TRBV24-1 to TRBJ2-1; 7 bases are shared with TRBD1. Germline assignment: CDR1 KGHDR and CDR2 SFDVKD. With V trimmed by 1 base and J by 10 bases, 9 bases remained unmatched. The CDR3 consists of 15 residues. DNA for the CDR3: TGTGCCACCAGTGATTTCCGGGACAGAGAAGAGGAGCAGTTCTTC. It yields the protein CATSDFRDREEEQFF.

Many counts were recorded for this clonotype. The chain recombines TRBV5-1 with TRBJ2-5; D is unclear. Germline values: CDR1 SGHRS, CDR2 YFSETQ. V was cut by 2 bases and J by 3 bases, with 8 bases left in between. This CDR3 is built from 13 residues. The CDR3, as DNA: TGCGCCAGCAGCTTAGCCGAGAAAGAGACCCAGTACTTC. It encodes CASSLAEKETQYF.